This T cell receptor beta chain was recorded in a study of shared clonotypes between healthy human individuals. At the level of the study: For every donor, three CD4 naive, three CD4 memory, two CD8 naive and one CD8 memory plates were used.

The CDR3 spans 16 residues. Germline V lookup: CDR1 MNHNS, CDR2 SASEGT. Trimming took 3 bases from V and 1 from J, leaving 14 bases between them. Healthy HIV-negative adults without recent acute infections or vaccinations served as donors. The table came from immunoSEQ multiplex PCR; TCRdb's copy has only in-frame clones and leaves some out. Of some 2.3 million clones detected, approximately 93% appear once; the ten largest clones hold under 0.45%. The specimen was naive CD4+ T cells from PBMCs. Indicated subset: CD45RA+ positively selected. The V and J genes are TRBV6-1 and TRBJ2-3, with TRBD2 as a possible D gene (7 bases). The TCR sequence derives from a young man in good health. Some clones in this sample may be carry-over from other donors' samples. CDR3 residues: CASSDPRGAGTDTQYF. CDR3 sequence (DNA): TGTGCCAGCAGTGACCCCCGGGGGGCGGGCACAGATACGCAGTATTTT.